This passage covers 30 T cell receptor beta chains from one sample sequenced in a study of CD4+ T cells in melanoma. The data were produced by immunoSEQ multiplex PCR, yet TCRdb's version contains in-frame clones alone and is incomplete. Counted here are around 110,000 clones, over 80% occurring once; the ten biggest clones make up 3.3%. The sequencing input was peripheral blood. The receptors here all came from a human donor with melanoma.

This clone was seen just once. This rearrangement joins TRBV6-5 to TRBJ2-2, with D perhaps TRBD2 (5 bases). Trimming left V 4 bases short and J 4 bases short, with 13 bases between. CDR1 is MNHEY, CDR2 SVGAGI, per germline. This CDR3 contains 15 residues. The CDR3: CASSSWTPITGELFF. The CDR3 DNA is TGTGCCAGCAGTTCTTGGACTCCTATCACCGGGGAGCTGTTTTTT.

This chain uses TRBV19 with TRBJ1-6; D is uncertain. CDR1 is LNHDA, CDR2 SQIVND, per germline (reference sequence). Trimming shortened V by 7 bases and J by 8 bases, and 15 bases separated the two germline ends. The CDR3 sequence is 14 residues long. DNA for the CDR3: TGTGCCAGTAATAAGGAGGGCATCTATTCACCCCTCCACTTT. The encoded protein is CASNKEGIYSPLHF.

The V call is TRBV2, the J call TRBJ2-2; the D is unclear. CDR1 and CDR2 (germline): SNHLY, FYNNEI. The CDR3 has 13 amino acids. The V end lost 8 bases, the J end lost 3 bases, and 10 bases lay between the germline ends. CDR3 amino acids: CASSQGYTGELFF. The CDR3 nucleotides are TGTGCCAGCTCCCAAGGCTACACCGGGGAGCTGTTTTTT. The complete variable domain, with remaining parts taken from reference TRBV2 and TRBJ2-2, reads EPEVTQTPSHQVTQMGQEVILRCVPISNHLYFYWYRQILGQKVEFLVSFYNNEISEKSEIFDDQFSVERPDGSNFTLKIRSTKLEDSAMYFCASSQGYTGELFFGEGSRLTVL.

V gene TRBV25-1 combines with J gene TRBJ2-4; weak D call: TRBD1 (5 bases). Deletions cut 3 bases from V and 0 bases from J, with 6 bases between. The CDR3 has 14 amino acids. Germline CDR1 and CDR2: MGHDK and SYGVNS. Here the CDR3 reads CASSDRVAKNIQYF. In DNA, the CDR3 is TGTGCCAGCAGTGACAGGGTAGCCAAAAACATTCAGTACTTC.

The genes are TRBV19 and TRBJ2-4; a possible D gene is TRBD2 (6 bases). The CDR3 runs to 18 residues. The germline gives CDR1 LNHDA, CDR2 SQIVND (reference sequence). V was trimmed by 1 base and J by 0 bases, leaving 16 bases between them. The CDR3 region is CASSIVGGELLAKNIQYF. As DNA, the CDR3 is TGTGCCAGTAGTATAGTTGGCGGGGAACTCCTAGCCAAAAACATTCAGTACTTC.

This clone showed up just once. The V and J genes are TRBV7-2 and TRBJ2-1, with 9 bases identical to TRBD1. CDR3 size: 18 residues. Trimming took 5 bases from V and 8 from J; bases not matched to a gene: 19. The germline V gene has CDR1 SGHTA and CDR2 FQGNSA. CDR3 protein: CASSLERLGTGQLDEQFF. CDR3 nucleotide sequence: TGTGCCAGCAGCCTAGAGCGCTTGGGGACAGGGCAGTTGGATGAGCAGTTCTTC.

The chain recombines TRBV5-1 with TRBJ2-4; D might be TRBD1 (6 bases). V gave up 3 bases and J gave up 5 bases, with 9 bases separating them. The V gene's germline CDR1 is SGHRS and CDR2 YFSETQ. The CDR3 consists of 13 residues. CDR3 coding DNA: TGCGCCAGCAGCTGGGACACCGAAAACATTCAGTACTTC. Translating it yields CASSWDTENIQYF.

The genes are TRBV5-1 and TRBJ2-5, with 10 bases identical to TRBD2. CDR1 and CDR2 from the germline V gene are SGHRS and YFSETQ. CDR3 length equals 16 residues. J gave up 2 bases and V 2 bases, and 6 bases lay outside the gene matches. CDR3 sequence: CASSFRAGGVQETQYF. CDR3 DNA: TGCGCCAGCAGCTTCAGAGCGGGGGGGGTACAAGAGACCCAGTACTTC.

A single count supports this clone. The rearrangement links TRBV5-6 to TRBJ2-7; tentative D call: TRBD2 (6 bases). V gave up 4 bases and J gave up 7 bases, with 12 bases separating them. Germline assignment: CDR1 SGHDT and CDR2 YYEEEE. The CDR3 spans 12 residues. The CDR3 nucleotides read TGTGCCAGCAGCGTGACTAGGAGGGAGCAGTACTTC. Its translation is CASSVTRREQYF. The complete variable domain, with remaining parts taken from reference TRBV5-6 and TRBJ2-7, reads DAGVTQSPTHLIKTRGQQVTLRCSPKSGHDTVSWYQQALGQGPQFIFQYYEEEERQRGNFPDRFSGHQFPNYSSELNVNALLLGDSALYLCASSVTRREQYFGPGTRLTVT.

In DNA, the CDR3 is TGTGCCAGCAGCTTTTCCGGGACGACTGAAGCTTTCTTT. Translation gives CASSFSGTTEAFF. J is TRBJ1-1 and V is TRBV7-9, with a possible D match to TRBD1 (5 bases). The ends were cut back, 3 bases at V and 5 bases at J, with 10 bases in the middle. The CDR3 has 13 residues. Germline CDR1 is SEHNR and CDR2 is FQNEAQ (reference sequence).

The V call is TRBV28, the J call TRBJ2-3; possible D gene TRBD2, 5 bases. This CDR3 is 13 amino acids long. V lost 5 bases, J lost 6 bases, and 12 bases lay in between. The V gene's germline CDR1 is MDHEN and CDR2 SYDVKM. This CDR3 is CASSLTLADTQYF. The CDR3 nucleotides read TGTGCCAGCAGTCTAACATTAGCGGATACGCAGTATTTT.

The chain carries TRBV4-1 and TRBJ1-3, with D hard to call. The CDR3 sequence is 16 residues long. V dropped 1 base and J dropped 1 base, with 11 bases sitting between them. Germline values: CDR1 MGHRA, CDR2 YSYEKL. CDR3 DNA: TGCGCCAGCAGCCAAGGACGAGGCGGGTCTGGAAACACCATATATTTT. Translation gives CASSQGRGGSGNTIYF.

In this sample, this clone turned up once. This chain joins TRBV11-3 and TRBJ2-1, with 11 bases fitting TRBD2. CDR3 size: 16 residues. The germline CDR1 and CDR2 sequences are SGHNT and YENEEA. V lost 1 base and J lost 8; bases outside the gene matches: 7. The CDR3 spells CASSLGPGLAGDEQFF. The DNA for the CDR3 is TGTGCCAGCAGCTTAGGCCCCGGACTAGCGGGCGATGAGCAGTTCTTC.

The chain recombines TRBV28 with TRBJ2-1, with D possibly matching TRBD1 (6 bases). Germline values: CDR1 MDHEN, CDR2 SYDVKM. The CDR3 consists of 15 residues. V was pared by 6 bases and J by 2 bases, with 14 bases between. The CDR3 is CASSPLTGTYNEQFF. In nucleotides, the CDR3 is TGTGCCAGCAGCCCCCTAACAGGGACCTACAATGAGCAGTTCTTC. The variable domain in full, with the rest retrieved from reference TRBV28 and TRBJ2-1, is DVKVTQSSRYLVKRTGEKVFLECVQDMDHENMFWYRQDPGLGLRLIYFSYDVKMKEKGDIPEGYSVSREKKERFSLILESASTNQTSMYLCASSPLTGTYNEQFFGPGTRLTVL.

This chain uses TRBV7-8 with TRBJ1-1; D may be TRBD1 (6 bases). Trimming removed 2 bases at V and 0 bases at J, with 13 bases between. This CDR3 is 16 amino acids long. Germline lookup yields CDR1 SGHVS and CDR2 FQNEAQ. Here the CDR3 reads CASSLISGHLNTEAFF. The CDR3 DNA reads TGTGCCAGCAGCTTAATCTCGGGACATTTGAACACTGAAGCTTTCTTT.

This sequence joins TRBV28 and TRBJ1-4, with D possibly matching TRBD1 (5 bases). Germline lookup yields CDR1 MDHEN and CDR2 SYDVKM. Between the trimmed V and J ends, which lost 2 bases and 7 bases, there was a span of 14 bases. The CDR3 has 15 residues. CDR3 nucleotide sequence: TGTGCCAGCAGTTTAAGGGCAGGGTGGGGTGAAAAACTGTTTTTT. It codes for CASSLRAGWGEKLFF.

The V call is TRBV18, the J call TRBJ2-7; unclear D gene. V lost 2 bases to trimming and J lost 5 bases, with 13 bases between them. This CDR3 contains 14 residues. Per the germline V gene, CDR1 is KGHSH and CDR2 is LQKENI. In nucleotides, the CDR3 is TGTGCCAGCTCACCAGTATCAATACCCAACGAGCAGTACTTC. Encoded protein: CASSPVSIPNEQYF.

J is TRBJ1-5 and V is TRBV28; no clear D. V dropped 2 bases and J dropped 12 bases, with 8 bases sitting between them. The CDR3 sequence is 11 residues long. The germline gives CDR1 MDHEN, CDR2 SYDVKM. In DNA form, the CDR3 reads TGTGCCAGCAGTTTAATAGGCCTCCAGCATTTT. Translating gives CASSLIGLQHF.

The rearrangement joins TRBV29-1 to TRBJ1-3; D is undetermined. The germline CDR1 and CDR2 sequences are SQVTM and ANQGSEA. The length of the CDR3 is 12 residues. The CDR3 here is CATSESGNTIYF. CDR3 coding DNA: TGCGCAACCTCAGAATCTGGAAACACCATATATTTT. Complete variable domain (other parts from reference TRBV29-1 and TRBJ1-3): SAVISQKPSRDICQRGTSLTIQCQVDSQVTMMFWYRQQPGQSLTLIATANQGSEATYESGFVIDKFPISRPNLTFSTLTVSNMSPEDSSIYLCATSESGNTIYFGEGSWLTVV.

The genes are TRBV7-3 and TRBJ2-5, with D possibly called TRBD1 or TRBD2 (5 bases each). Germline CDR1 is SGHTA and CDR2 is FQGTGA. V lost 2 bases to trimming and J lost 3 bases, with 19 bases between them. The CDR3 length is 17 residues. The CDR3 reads CASSLFGSGTKKETQYF. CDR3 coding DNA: TGTGCCAGCAGCTTATTCGGCTCCGGGACCAAAAAAGAGACCCAGTACTTC.

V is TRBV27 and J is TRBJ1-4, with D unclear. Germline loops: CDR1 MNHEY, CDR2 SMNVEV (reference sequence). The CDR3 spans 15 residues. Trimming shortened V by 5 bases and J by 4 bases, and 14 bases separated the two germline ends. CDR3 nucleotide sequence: TGTGCCAGCAGTCGCGCCCAGGCGAATAATGAAAAACTGTTTTTT. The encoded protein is CASSRAQANNEKLFF.

The CDR3: CASSVRGRRTWGPTDTQYF. The CDR3 DNA is TGTGCCAGCAGTGTCCGGGGACGGCGGACGTGGGGACCCACAGATACGCAGTATTTT. The V and J genes are TRBV27 and TRBJ2-3; the D call may be TRBD1 or TRBD2 (5 bases each). This CDR3 has 19 amino acids. The V gene's germline CDR1 is MNHEY and CDR2 SMNVEV (reference sequence). V was shortened by 5 bases and J by 2 bases, with 26 bases between the two germline ends.

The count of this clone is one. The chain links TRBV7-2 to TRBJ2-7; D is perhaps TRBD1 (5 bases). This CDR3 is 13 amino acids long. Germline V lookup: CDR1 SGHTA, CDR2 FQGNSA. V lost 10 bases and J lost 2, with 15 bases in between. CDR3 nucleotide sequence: TGTGCCATGTCGGCAGGGCCCCCCTACGAGCAGTACTTC. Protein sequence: CAMSAGPPYEQYF.

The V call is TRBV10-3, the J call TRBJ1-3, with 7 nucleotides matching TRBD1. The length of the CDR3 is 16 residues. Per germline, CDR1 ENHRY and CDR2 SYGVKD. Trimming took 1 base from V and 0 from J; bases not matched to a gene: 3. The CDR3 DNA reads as TGTGCCATCAGTGAGTTCGGGACAGACTCTGGAAACACCATATATTTT. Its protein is CAISEFGTDSGNTIYF.

CDR3 sequence reads: CASSFTGGNQPQHF. In DNA, the CDR3 is TGTGCCAGCAGTTTTACGGGGGGAAATCAGCCCCAGCATTTT. J is TRBJ1-5 and V is TRBV27, with a weak D call TRBD1 (5 bases). V shed 3 bases and J shed 4 bases, with 10 bases lying between them. The CDR3 extends over 14 amino acids. CDR1 is MNHEY, CDR2 SMNVEV, per germline (reference sequence).

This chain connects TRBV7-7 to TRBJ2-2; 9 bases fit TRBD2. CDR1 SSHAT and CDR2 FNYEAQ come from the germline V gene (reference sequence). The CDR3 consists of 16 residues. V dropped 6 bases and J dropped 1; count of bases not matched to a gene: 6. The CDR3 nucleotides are TGTGCCAGCAGACCGCTAGCGGGAAGGAACACCGGGGAGCTGTTTTTT. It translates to CASRPLAGRNTGELFF.

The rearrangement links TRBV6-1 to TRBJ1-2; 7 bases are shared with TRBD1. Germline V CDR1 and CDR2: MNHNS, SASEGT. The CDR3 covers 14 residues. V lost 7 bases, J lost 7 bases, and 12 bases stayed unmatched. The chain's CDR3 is CASTLGQGVSGYTF. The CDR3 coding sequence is TGTGCCAGCACCCTGGGGCAGGGGGTTTCTGGCTACACCTTC.

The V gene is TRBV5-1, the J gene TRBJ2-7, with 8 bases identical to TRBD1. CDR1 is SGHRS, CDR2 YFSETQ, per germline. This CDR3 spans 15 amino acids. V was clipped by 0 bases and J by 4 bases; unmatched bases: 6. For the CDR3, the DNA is TGCGCCAGCAGCTTGGTTCCAGGGGGCACTTACGAGCAGTACTTC. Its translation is CASSLVPGGTYEQYF.

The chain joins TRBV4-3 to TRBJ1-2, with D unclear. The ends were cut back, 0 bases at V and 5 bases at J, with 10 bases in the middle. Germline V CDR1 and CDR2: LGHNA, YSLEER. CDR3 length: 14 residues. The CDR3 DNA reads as TGCGCCAGCAGCCAAGACTTACAGCCTTATGGCTACACCTTC. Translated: CASSQDLQPYGYTF.

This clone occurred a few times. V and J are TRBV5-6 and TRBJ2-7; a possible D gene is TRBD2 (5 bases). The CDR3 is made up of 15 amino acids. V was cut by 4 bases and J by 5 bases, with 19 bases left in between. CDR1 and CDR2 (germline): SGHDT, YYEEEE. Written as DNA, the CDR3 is TGTGCCAGCAGCCGCGGACGGGGAACTGGCGACGAGCAGTACTTC. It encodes CASSRGRGTGDEQYF. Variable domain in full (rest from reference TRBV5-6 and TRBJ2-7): DAGVTQSPTHLIKTRGQQVTLRCSPKSGHDTVSWYQQALGQGPQFIFQYYEEEERQRGNFPDRFSGHQFPNYSSELNVNALLLGDSALYLCASSRGRGTGDEQYFGPGTRLTVT.